The sequence of this TCR beta chain was determined in a study of read filtering for tumor transcriptome and immune sequencing. Across the study: Whole-transcriptome libraries were prepared after DNase treatment.

Germline-derived CDR1 and CDR2 are SNHLY and FYNNEI. Deletions cut 8 bases from V and 0 bases from J, with 19 bases between. There are 17 residues in the CDR3. This clonotype was observed at least ten times. Molecular barcoded adaptors covering alpha/delta and beta/gamma chains were used on roughly 400 ng RNA. TCRdb independently ran MiXCR on the reads; one entry per CDR3 protein. The sample includes roughly 93,000 distinct CDR3 sequences, 20% to 25% of them seen just once. Every patient had bone marrow sampled while the disease was active. The gene calls are TRBV2 and TRBJ1-4; no definite D call. The sample taken for sequencing was a population of CD138-negative cells sorted from bone marrow. This sequence was found in a donor aged 40 or older with multiple myeloma. The DNA for the CDR3 is TGTGCCAGCGGGATGGGGAGGGCCACTGCAACTAATGAAAAACTGTTTTTT. Translation: CASGMGRATATNEKLFF.